This T cell receptor (beta chain) was sequenced in a study of T cell repertoires in cytomegalovirus infection. At the level of the study: Both recently identified HLA-C-restricted and well-studied HLA-B-restricted CMV epitopes were used in the study. The public TCR beta signatures pointed to both CMV infection and matching HLA type. General study points: CMV carriers with the relevant HLA were identified by cumulative public TCR beta family frequency. The study found HLA-C-restricted CMV-specific TCR beta clonotypes dominating the ex vivo response.

Per the germline V gene, CDR1 is SGHDN and CDR2 is FVKESK. The CDR3 length is 13 residues. Trimming shortened V by 1 base and J by 7 bases, and 7 bases separated the two germline ends. One entry per CDR3 protein results from TCRdb running MiXCR on the reads. The sample includes over 100,000 distinct CDR3 sequences, around 29% of them seen just once. For this clonotype: Its antigen is as yet unknown.

The V call is TRBV14, the J call TRBJ2-2, with D maybe TRBD2 (5 bases). The sequence derives from a human donor in good health (CMV status not recorded). Some clones in this sample may be carry-over from other donors' samples. Source: CD8+ T cells from cultured PBMCs, taken from culture after CMV antigen stimulation. CDR3 in DNA: TGTGCCAGCAGCCAAGGACGGGGCGGGGAGCTGTTTTTT. Protein: CASSQGRGGELFF.